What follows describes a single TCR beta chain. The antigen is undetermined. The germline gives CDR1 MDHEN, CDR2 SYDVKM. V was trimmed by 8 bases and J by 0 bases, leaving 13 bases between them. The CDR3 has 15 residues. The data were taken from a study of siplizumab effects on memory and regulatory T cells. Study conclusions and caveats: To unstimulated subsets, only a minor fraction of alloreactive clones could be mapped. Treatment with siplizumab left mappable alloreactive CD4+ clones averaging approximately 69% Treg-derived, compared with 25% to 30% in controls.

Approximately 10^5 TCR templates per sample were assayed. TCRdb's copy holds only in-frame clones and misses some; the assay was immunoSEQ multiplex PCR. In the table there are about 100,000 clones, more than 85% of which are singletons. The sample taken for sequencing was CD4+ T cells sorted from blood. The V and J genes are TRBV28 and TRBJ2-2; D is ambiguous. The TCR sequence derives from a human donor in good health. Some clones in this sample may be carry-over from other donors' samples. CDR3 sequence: CASGTDRPNTGELFF. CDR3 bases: TGTGCCAGCGGTACGGACCGCCCGAACACCGGGGAGCTGTTTTTT.